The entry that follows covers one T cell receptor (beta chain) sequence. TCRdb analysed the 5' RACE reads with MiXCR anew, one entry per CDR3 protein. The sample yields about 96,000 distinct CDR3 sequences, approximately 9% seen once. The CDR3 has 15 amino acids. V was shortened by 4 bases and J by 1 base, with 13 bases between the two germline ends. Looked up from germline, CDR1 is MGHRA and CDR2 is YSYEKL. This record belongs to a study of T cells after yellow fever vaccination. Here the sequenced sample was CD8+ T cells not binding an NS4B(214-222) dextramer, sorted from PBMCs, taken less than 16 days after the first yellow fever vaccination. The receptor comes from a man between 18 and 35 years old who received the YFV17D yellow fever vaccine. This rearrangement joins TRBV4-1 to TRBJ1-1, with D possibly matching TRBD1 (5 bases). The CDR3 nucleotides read TGCGCCAGCAGCCGGCGTCGGGACGCGAACACTGAAGCTTTCTTT. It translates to CASSRRRDANTEAFF.